The sequence of this T cell receptor (beta chain) was determined in a study of T cell repertoires in cytomegalovirus infection. Study-wide results and limits: HLA-C-restricted CMV clonotypes gave the most frequent clonotype in two of eight donors.

As regards this clonotype: Its antigen is not known.

A single record per CDR3 protein comes from TCRdb applying MiXCR to the reads. The sample records over 250,000 distinct CDR3 sequences, 25% being singletons. The CDR3 has 15 residues. Germline CDR1 is MDHEN and CDR2 is SYDVKM. J lost 3 bases, V lost 7 bases, and 8 bases had no gene match. Sequencing was carried out using PBMCs. This clonotype was obtained from a human donor in good health (CMV status not recorded). Some clones in this sample may be carry-over from other donors' samples. The V call is TRBV28, the J call TRBJ2-7; 11 bases fit TRBD1. In DNA, the CDR3 is TGTGCCAGCACCGACTCCGGGACAGGGGGCTACGAGCAGTACTTC. Translation gives CASTDSGTGGYEQYF.